This TCR beta chain was captured in a study of pediatric ulcerative colitis. The rectum was sampled with one to two pinch biopsies at colonoscopy. This clone was seen more than once but under ten times. From germline, CDR1 is SGHNT and CDR2 YENEEA. This CDR3 is built from 15 residues. The V end was cut by 4 bases, the J end by 1 base, with 13 bases between. The table came from immunoSEQ multiplex PCR; TCRdb's copy has only in-frame clones and leaves some out. The sample has 20,000 to 25,000 clones, about three quarters seen once. The clonotype was recovered from a boy younger than 18 with severe ulcerative colitis. Sequenced: gut tissue. The chain recombines TRBV11-3 with TRBJ2-5; possibly TRBD2 for D (6 bases). The CDR3 reads CASSSNGGTQETQYF. The DNA for the CDR3 is TGTGCCAGCAGCTCGAACGGGGGTACCCAAGAGACCCAGTACTTC.